This T cell receptor beta chain was identified during a study of CD8+CD57+ T cells in acquired aplastic anemia. It was patients with CD8+CD57+ cell expansion by flow cytometry who were chosen for sequencing. The use of genomic DNA as template underpinned the TCR beta VDJ and CDR3 profiling. TCRdb analysed the reads with MiXCR anew, one entry per CDR3 protein. The data hold 450,000 to 600,000 distinct CDR3 sequences, with around 33% observed a single time. This clonotype has a count of ten or more. The CDR3 runs 14 residues. The germline V and J ends were trimmed by 2 bases and 7 bases, with 14 bases remaining between them. CDR1 is MNHEY, CDR2 SVGAGI, per germline.

Specimen: sorted CD4+, CD8+, or CD8+CD57+ T cells (not recorded which) from PBMCs. The rearrangement links TRBV6-5 to TRBJ1-2; D might be TRBD1 (6 bases). This clonotype originated in a human donor with aplastic anemia. The CDR3 DNA sequence: TGTGCCAGCAGTTACGACAGGCCTCGGAGTGGCTACACCTTC. Translation gives CASSYDRPRSGYTF.